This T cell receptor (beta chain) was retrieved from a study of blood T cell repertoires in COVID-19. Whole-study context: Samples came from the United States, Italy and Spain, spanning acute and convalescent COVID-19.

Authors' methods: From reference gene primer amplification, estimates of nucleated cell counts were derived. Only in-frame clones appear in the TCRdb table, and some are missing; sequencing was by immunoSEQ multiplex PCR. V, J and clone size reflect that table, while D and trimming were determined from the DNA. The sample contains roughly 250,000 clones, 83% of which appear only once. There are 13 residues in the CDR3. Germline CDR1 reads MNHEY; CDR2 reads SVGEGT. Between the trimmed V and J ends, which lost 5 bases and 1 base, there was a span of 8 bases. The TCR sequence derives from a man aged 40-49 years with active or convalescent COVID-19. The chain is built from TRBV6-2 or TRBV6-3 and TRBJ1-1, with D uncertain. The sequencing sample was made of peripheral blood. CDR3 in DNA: TGTGCCAGCAGTCGTCTGGCGAACACTGAAGCTTTCTTT. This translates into CASSRLANTEAFF.